A selection of T cell receptor beta chains follows, all from one sample in a study of shared clonotypes between healthy human individuals. The protocol was immunoSEQ multiplex PCR, while the TCRdb copy is restricted to in-frame clones and leaves out a portion. The sample has about 1,900,000 clones, about 95% seen once. Sequencing was carried out using naive CD8+ T cells sorted from blood. Every receptor here comes from a man between 18 and 29 years old in good health. CDR3s include the opening cysteine and the closing phenylalanine or tryptophan. D genes are given only for firm matches. A clone size is listed for some rows: how often the clone was seen (once, few, many), or a class if it is expanded.

j_call v_call d_call clone_size cdr3_aa cdr3_nt
TRBJ1-1 TRBV4-1 . . CASSPQLQTEAFF TGCGCCAGCAGCCCGCAACTTCAGACTGAAGCTTTCTTT
TRBJ2-2 TRBV5-6 . . CASSAGTGELFF TGTGCCAGCAGCGCGGGTACCGGGGAGCTGTTTTTT
TRBJ2-7 TRBV7-9 TRBD2 once CASSARWTSGQSSYEQYF TGTGCCAGCAGCGCCCGGTGGACTAGCGGTCAGAGCTCCTACGAGCAGTACTTC
TRBJ1-5 TRBV18 . . CASSPNQGNQPQHF TGTGCCAGCTCACCAAATCAGGGGAATCAGCCCCAGCATTTT
TRBJ2-7 TRBV9 TRBD1 . CASSVGQGHEQYF TGTGCCAGCAGCGTGGGACAGGGCCACGAGCAGTACTTC
TRBJ1-1 TRBV5-4 . . CASSRQANTEAFF TGTGCCAGCAGCCGACAGGCCAACACTGAAGCTTTCTTT
TRBJ1-5 TRBV23-1 . . CPSHQPQHF TGCCCGTCCCATCAGCCCCAGCATTTT
TRBJ2-1 TRBV19 TRBD2 . CASSRLAGAYNEQFF TGTGCCAGTAGTCGTCTAGCGGGAGCTTACAATGAGCAGTTCTTC
TRBJ2-7 TRBV4-3 . . CASSQDGGTPGNYEQYF TGCGCCAGCAGCCAAGATGGGGGGACGCCGGGCAACTACGAGCAGTACTTC
TRBJ1-2 TRBV29-1 TRBD1 . CSAGTAYGYTF TGCAGCGCAGGGACAGCATATGGCTACACCTTC
TRBJ2-1 TRBV6-1 . . CASSELRGPGNEQFF TGTGCCAGCAGTGAACTGCGGGGGCCGGGCAATGAGCAGTTCTTC
TRBJ1-1 TRBV5-5 . . CASSPVGTTLNTEAFF TGTGCCAGCAGCCCAGTTGGGACGACTTTGAACACTGAAGCTTTCTTT
TRBJ2-7 TRBV25-1 . . CASRPRRRDEQYF TGTGCCAGCCGCCCCCGGCGAAGGGACGAGCAGTACTTC